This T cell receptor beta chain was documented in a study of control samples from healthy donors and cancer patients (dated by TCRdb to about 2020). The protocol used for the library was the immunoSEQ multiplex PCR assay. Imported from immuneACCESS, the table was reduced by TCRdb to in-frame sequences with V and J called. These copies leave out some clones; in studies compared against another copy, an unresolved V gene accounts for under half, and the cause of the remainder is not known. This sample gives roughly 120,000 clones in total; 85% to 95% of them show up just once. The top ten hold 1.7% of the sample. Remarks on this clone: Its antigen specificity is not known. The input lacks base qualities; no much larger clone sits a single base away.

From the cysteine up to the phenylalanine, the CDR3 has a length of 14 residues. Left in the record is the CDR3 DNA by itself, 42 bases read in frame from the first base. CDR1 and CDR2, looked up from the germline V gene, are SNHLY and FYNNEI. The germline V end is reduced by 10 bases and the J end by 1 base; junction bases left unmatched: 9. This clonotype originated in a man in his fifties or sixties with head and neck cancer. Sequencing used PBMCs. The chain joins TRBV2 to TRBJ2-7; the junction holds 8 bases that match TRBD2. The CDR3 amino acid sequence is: CATHREGSSYEQYF. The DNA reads TGTGCCACCCATCGGGAGGGGAGTTCCTACGAGCAGTACTTC.